This T cell receptor beta chain was sequenced for a study of blood T cells in healthy people across ages. Study at large: Template switching caught about one barcoded beta molecule for each two T cells.

Alongside a J-beta primer mix, a sample-barcoded 5' primer served in a second PCR lasting 7 to 11 cycles. Tagging of each cDNA molecule was performed by a template-switch adaptor with 12 random nucleotides. Each CDR3 protein is one row after TCRdb ran MiXCR on the 5' RACE reads. The data show 1.2 million to 1.5 million distinct CDR3 sequences, approximately 38% seen once. CDR1 is LGHNA and CDR2 is YNFKEQ in the germline V gene. The CDR3 extends over 17 amino acids. General observations from the study: With naive T cell percentage, TCR beta diversity showed a strong correlation.

In the case of this clonotype: Its antigen is as yet unknown. Compared with germline, one end of the junction differs, possibly owing to a read error.

This TCR came from a woman under 30 in good health. This sequence joins TRBV4-2 and TRBJ2-3; TRBD2 matches 9 bases. The sequenced sample was blood. CDR3 nucleotides: TGTGCCAGCAGCCAAGATCGGGCTAGCGGGGTCACAGATACGCTGTATTTT. Translating gives CASSQDRASGVTDTLYF.